This is a list of T cell receptor beta chains from one sample in a study of radiotherapy plus CTLA-4 blockade in lung cancer. Profiled with immunoSEQ multiplex PCR; TCRdb holds only in-frame clones, not every one. Here the sample spans around 59,000 clones, roughly 76% being singletons. The material sequenced was peripheral blood, taken from a patient treated with radiotherapy plus ipilimumab. Receptor source: a human donor with non-small cell lung cancer whose response to radiotherapy plus ipilimumab could not be evaluated. Both conserved end residues are part of each CDR3. A D gene is named only where the DNA matches it firmly. Expanded clones get a size class; other rows say once, few or many, or leave the size out.

j_call	d_call	v_call	clone_size	cdr3_nt	cdr3_aa
TRBJ1-2	.	TRBV27	.	TGTGCCAGCAGTTTTTCAGCTAACTATGGCTACACCTTC	CASSFSANYGYTF
TRBJ2-1	TRBD1	TRBV9	once	TGTGCCAGCAGCGTTGGGACAGGGTTCTCCAATGAGCAGTTCTTC	CASSVGTGFSNEQFF
TRBJ2-2	.	TRBV12-5	.	TGTGCTAGTGGTTTGGGATACCTTGAGGGTGTGAACACCGGGGAGCTGTTTTTT	CASGLGYLEGVNTGELFF
TRBJ2-1	.	TRBV10-3	.	TGTGCCATCAGCCGGGACTCGGTCTCCTACAATGAGCAGTTCTTC	CAISRDSVSYNEQFF
TRBJ2-1	TRBD2	TRBV7-9	.	TGTGCCAGCAGCCTTACTTGGCTAGCGGGGGGCAATGAGCAGTTCTTC	CASSLTWLAGGNEQFF
TRBJ2-6	.	TRBV6-6	.	TGTGCCAGCAGTTATTTTCGGTTGTCGGCCAACGTCCTGACTTTC	CASSYFRLSANVLTF
TRBJ1-1	.	TRBV7-9	.	TGTGCCAGCAGCCCCCGGGGGTCCACTGAAGCCTTCTTT	CASSPRGSTEAFF
TRBJ2-3	.	TRBV7-3	.	TGTGCCAGCAGCCCCATCTACTCAGGACTAGATACGCAGTATTTT	CASSPIYSGLDTQYF
TRBJ1-3	.	TRBV15	once	TGTGCCACCAGCAGAGGGACAGCTGGAAACACCATATATTTT	CATSRGTAGNTIYF
TRBJ2-3	TRBD2	TRBV4-1	.	TGCGCCAGCAGCCAGTCGAGCGGGACGCTTTATACGCAGTATTTT	CASSQSSGTLYTQYF
TRBJ2-4	TRBD2	TRBV7-9	.	TGTGCCAGCAGCTTAGATAGCGGGAAAGGCAAAAACATTCAGTACTTC	CASSLDSGKGKNIQYF
TRBJ2-7	TRBD1	TRBV27	few	TGTGCCAGCAGTCCCGGACAGGATTACGTCGAGCAGTACTTC	CASSPGQDYVEQYF
TRBJ2-3	TRBD2	TRBV7-2	.	TGTGCCAGCAGCTCGTTGACTAGCGGGGTCTTAGATACGCAGTATTTT	CASSSLTSGVLDTQYF
TRBJ1-1	.	TRBV19	.	TGTGCCAGTAGTTCCTACGGGGGGGGCCTGGGCACTGAAGCTTTCTTT	CASSSYGGGLGTEAFF
TRBJ2-1	TRBD2	TRBV9	.	TGTGCCAGCAGCGTAGTACCTAGCGGGGGGCCGGATGAGCAGTTCTTC	CASSVVPSGGPDEQFF
TRBJ1-2	TRBD1	TRBV28	few	TGTGCCATATCTACGACAGGGGGAAACTATGGCTACACCTTC	CAISTTGGNYGYTF
TRBJ1-4	.	TRBV6-5	.	TGTGCCAGCAGCAGCGAGGGCACTGTCAATGAAAAACTGTTTTTT	CASSSEGTVNEKLFF
TRBJ1-1	TRBD1	TRBV6-1	.	TGTGCCAGCAGTCAACAATGGACAGGGGACACTGAAGCTTTCTTT	CASSQQWTGDTEAFF
TRBJ2-7	TRBD1	TRBV25-1	.	TGTGCCAGCAGTGATAGGGACAGGGGATCCTACGAGCAGTACTTC	CASSDRDRGSYEQYF
TRBJ1-5	.	TRBV7-8	.	TGTGCCAGCAGCTTATTGGACAGACGGCAGCCCCAGCATTTT	CASSLLDRRQPQHF
TRBJ1-2	TRBD1	TRBV28	.	TGTGCCAGCAGTCGCTTTTTACAGGGGGCGGGCTATGGCTACACCTTC	CASSRFLQGAGYGYTF
TRBJ2-7	TRBD2	TRBV28	.	TGTGCCAGCACCCCGGGGGGGCCCAAAACCTACGAGCAGTACTTC	CASTPGGPKTYEQYF
TRBJ1-1	.	TRBV10-3	.	TGTGCCATCAGTGACCGTAGGGACGGCCAACGGGAGGCTGAAGCTTTCTTT	CAISDRRDGQREAEAFF
TRBJ1-2	.	TRBV28	.	TGTGCCAGCAGTTTTCCCTGGACAGCCCGGTATGGCTACACCTTC	CASSFPWTARYGYTF
TRBJ1-4	.	TRBV5-1	.	TGCGCCAGCAGCCATGGGCCCCCCGGCGGGGCTGGGGGAGAAAAACTGTTTTTT	CASSHGPPGGAGGEKLFF
TRBJ1-5	.	TRBV30	.	TGTGCCTGGTCGATCACCAGGGCGGGCAATCAGCCCCAGCATTTT	CAWSITRAGNQPQHF
TRBJ1-5	.	TRBV2	once	TGTGCCAGCAGTTCAAGGGACTTCGATCAGCCCCAGCATTTT	CASSSRDFDQPQHF
TRBJ2-1	.	TRBV5-1	.	TGCGCCAGCAGCTTGGGGAGCGGAGGCTCCTACAATGAGCAGTTCTTC	CASSLGSGGSYNEQFF
TRBJ2-1	TRBD2	TRBV4-1	.	TGCGCCAGCAGCCAAGGGAAGTTAGCGGGAGGCGCGAGTTCCTACAATGAGCAGTTCTTC	CASSQGKLAGGASSYNEQFF
TRBJ2-2	.	TRBV6-1	.	TGTCTCTGTCGTAAAAACACCGGGGAGCTGTTTTTT	CLCRKNTGELFF
TRBJ2-3	.	TRBV7-3	few	TGTGCCAGCAGCTTAATTAGTACAGATACGCAGTATTTT	CASSLISTDTQYF
TRBJ2-1	.	TRBV30	.	TGTGCCTGGAGTGAAGGGGACACCCTAGCCCACACCTACAATGAGCAGTTCTTC	CAWSEGDTLAHTYNEQFF
TRBJ1-5	TRBD1	TRBV2	.	TGTGCCAGCAGTGACGGGGACAGGGGGCCCAAGGAGCCCCAGCATTTT	CASSDGDRGPKEPQHF
TRBJ2-7	.	TRBV2	.	TGTGCCACCATCCACCTAGGGGGCTCCTACGAGCAGTACTTC	CATIHLGGSYEQYF
TRBJ1-2	TRBD1	TRBV25-1	.	TGTGCCAGCAGTAGGGGACAGGTCTATGGCTACACCTTC	CASSRGQVYGYTF
TRBJ1-3	.	TRBV6-1	.	TGTGCCAGCCCCGGTATCTCTGGAAACACCATATATTTT	CASPGISGNTIYF
TRBJ2-1	TRBD2	TRBV5-1	few	TGCGCCAGCAGCCTCGGACTAGCGGGGGCCGGTGAGCAGTTCTTC	CASSLGLAGAGEQFF
TRBJ1-1	.	TRBV6-4	once	TGTGCCAGCAGGGAAATACAGGGGAACACTGAAGCTTTCTTT	CASREIQGNTEAFF
TRBJ1-6	.	TRBV25-1	.	TGTGCCAGCACCTCGAACTTGTCACCCCTCCACTTT	CASTSNLSPLHF
TRBJ2-7	TRBD1	TRBV7-2	.	TGTGCCAGCGGCAGGGGGTACGAGCAGTACTTC	CASGRGYEQYF
TRBJ2-2	TRBD1	TRBV4-1	.	TGCGCCAGCAGCCAACGATTTTCCCAGGGGGCAGGGCGGGTTGGCGGGGAGCTGTTTTTT	CASSQRFSQGAGRVGGELFF
TRBJ1-5	.	TRBV9	.	TGTGCCAGCAGCCCAGACACCCATCAGCCCCAGCATTTT	CASSPDTHQPQHF
TRBJ2-1	TRBD2	TRBV7-3	.	TGTGCCAGCAGCACCCTAGCGGGCAATGAGCAGTTCTTC	CASSTLAGNEQFF
TRBJ1-2	TRBD1	TRBV7-2	few	TGTGCCAGCAGCCTTGGGGACAGACTTGGCTACACCTTC	CASSLGDRLGYTF
TRBJ1-1	.	TRBV7-2	.	TGTGCCAGCAGCTCGAGCACAGGGCCTATCACTGAAGCTTTCTTT	CASSSSTGPITEAFF